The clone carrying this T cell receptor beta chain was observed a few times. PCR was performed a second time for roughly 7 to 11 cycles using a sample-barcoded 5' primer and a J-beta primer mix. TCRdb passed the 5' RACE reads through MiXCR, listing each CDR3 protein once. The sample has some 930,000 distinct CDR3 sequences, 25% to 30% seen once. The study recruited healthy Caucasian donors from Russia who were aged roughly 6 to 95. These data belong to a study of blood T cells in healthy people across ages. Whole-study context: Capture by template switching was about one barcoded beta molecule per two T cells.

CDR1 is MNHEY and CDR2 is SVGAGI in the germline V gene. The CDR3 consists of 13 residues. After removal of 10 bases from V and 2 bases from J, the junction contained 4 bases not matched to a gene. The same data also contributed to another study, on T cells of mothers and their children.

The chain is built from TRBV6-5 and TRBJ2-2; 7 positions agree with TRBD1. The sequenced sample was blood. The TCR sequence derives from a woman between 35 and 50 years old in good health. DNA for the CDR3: TGTGCCAACCGACAGGGAAACACCGGGGAGCTGTTTTTT. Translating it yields CANRQGNTGELFF.